This T cell receptor (beta chain) originates from a study of shared clonotypes between healthy human individuals. Study-level findings and limits: There were few donors, and this limited the genetic and exposure-history diversity represented.

A word on this clone: What it binds is not known.

Here immunoSEQ multiplex PCR was the method, and the copy in TCRdb shows in-frame clones only, minus some. The sample lists about 560,000 clones, around three quarters seen once, with around 12% in the top ten. This CDR3 comprises 15 residues. Germline lookup yields CDR1 SGHTA and CDR2 FQGNSA. V was clipped by 4 bases and J by 2 bases, with 15 bases between them. Study donors comprised healthy, HIV-negative adults devoid of recent acute infection or vaccination. The source of this sequence is a middle-aged woman in good health. Some clones in this sample may be carry-over from other donors' samples. Sample: PBMCs. The rearrangement links TRBV7-2 to TRBJ2-7; a weak D match, TRBD2 (6 bases). CDR3 nucleotide sequence: TGTGCCAGCAGCTCAGGCGGACTACCCCCCTACGAGCAGTACTTC. Translation: CASSSGGLPPYEQYF.